Listed here are 9 T cell receptor beta chains from one sample, sequenced in a study of PD-1 blockade in classical Hodgkin lymphoma (dated by TCRdb to 2018 to 2020). The library was obtained by the immunoSEQ multiplex PCR assay. TCRdb limited this immuneACCESS table to in-frame rearrangements with V and J called. A share of clones is missing; checked studies link under half to unresolved V genes, and the rest is unexplained. Present in this sample are around 150,000 clones, just under 80% of which were seen just once. Roughly 10% of the sample is taken by the ten largest. In the paper's terms, the time point label means: cycle 2 day 1 (C2D1) of nivolumab. Relapse after autologous stem cell transplantation had occurred in all trial patients, and cohorts A, B and C were distinguished by prior brentuximab vedotin exposure. Sequenced material: peripheral blood mononuclear cells (PBMCs), taken before the second cycle of nivolumab. These receptors all come from a human donor with classical Hodgkin lymphoma.

CDR3 sequence: CASRVDTQYF. The CDR3 bases are TGCGCCAGCAGAGTAGATACGCAGTATTTT. This chain links TRBV5-1 with TRBJ2-3; unclear D gene. Germline loops: CDR1 SGHRS, CDR2 YFSETQ. There are 10 residues in the CDR3. The V and J ends lost 5 bases and 5 bases respectively, with 3 bases between them.

This chain connects TRBV10-1 to TRBJ2-3, with D uncertain. The germline CDR1 and CDR2 sequences are WNHNN and SYGVQD (reference sequence). The CDR3 covers 13 residues. V was cut by 7 bases and J by 1 base, with 9 bases left in between. Here the CDR3 reads CASIRDGTDTQYF. DNA of the CDR3: TGCGCCAGCATTAGAGACGGCACAGATACGCAGTATTTT.

The chain has TRBV11-1 and TRBJ1-4; D gene unclear. The V gene lost 2 bases and the J gene lost 13 bases, with 17 bases spanning the gap. Germline V lookup: CDR1 SGHAT, CDR2 FQDESV (reference sequence). This CDR3 comprises 14 residues. DNA for the CDR3: TGTGCCAGCAGCTTACGTGGGCCTAGTGAAGGACTGTTTTTT. Translated: CASSLRGPSEGLFF.

The J gene is TRBJ1-2, the V gene TRBV19; D may be TRBD1 (5 bases). The CDR3 spans 16 residues. V lost 4 bases and J 0 bases, leaving 15 bases between the germline ends. Germline loops: CDR1 LNHDA, CDR2 SQIVND (reference sequence). This chain's CDR3 is CASSKTREGANYGYTF. CDR3 in DNA: TGTGCCAGTAGTAAAACCCGGGAAGGGGCTAACTATGGCTACACCTTC.

The chain joins TRBV5-6 to TRBJ1-2; 11 bases are shared with TRBD1. J gave up 8 bases and V 5 bases, and 8 bases lay outside the gene matches. Germline V CDR1 and CDR2: SGHDT, YYEEEE. The CDR3 has 14 amino acids. The CDR3 region has the DNA TGTGCCAGCAGTTACGGACAGGGGGCTGAGGGCTACACCTTC. Its protein product is CASSYGQGAEGYTF.

The chain recombines TRBV6-6 with TRBJ1-1; TRBD1 is a possible D gene (5 bases). V was cut by 7 bases and J by 10 bases, with 16 bases left in between. Germline V lookup: CDR1 MNHNY, CDR2 SVGAGI (reference sequence). The CDR3 is 12 amino acids. CDR3 nucleotide sequence: TGTGCCAGCAAGGTGGCTGCAGGGTTAGCTTTCTTT. Amino acid sequence: CASKVAAGLAFF.

As to this clone: Other DNA variants within this sample encode the same CDR3. This rearrangement joins TRBV6-5 to TRBJ1-5; D possibly corresponds to TRBD1 (6 bases). With 0 bases removed from V and 1 base from J, the gap between germline ends came to 7 bases. The CDR3 is made up of 15 amino acids. Germline CDR1 is MNHEY and CDR2 is SVGAGI. CDR3 DNA sequence: TGTGCCAGCAGTTACTCAGGGGGGAGCAATCAGCCCCAGCATTTT. Translation gives CASSYSGGSNQPQHF.

This chain links TRBV4-1 with TRBJ1-1, with TRBD1 matching over 8 bases. V shed 1 base and J 0 bases; nucleotides not matched to a gene: 4. There are 16 residues in the CDR3. CDR1 is MGHRA and CDR2 is YSYEKL in the germline V gene. CDR3: CASSQVDRGLNTEAFF. DNA of the CDR3: TGCGCCAGCAGCCAAGTAGACAGGGGCTTGAACACTGAAGCTTTCTTT.

The gene calls are TRBV13 and TRBJ2-6, with 7 bases identical to TRBD1. This CDR3 is built from 15 residues. The germline gives CDR1 PRHDT, CDR2 FYEKMQ (reference sequence). V was clipped by 5 bases and J by 2 bases; unmatched bases: 3. The CDR3: CASSLTGAGANVLTF. The CDR3 DNA follows: TGTGCCAGCAGCCTCACAGGGGCTGGGGCCAACGTCCTGACTTTC.